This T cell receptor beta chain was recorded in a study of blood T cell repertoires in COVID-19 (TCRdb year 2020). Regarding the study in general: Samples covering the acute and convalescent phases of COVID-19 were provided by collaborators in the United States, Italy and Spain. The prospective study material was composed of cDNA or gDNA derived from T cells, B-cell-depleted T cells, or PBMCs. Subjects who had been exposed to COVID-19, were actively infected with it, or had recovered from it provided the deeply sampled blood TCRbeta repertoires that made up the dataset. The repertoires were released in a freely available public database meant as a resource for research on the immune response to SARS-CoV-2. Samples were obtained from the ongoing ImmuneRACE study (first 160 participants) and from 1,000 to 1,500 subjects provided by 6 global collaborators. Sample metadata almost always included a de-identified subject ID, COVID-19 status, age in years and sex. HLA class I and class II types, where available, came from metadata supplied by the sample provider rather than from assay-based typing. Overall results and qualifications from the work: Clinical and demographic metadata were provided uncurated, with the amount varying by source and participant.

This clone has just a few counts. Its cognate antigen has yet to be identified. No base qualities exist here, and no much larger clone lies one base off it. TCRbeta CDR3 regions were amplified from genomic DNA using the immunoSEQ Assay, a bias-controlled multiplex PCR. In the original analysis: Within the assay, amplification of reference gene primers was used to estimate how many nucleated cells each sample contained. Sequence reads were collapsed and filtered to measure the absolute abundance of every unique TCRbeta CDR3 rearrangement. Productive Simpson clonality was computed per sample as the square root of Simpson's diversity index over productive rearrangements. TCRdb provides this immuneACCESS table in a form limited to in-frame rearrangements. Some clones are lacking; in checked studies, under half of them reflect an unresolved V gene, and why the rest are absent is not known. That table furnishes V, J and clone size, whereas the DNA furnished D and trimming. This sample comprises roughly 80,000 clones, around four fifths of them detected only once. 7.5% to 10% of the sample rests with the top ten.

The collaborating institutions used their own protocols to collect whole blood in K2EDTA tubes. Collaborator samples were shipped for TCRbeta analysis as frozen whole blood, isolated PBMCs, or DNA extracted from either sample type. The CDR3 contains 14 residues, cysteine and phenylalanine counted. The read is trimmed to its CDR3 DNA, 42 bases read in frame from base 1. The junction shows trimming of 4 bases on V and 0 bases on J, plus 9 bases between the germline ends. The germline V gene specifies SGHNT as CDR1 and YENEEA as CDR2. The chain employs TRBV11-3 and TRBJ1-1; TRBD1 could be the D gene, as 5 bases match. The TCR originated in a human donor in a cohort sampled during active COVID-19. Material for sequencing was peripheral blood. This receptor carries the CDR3 CASSSRGMNTEAFF. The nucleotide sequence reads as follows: TGTGCCAGCAGCTCCCGGGGGATGAACACTGAAGCTTTCTTT.